The entry below describes one T cell receptor (beta chain). Its target is not known. The data belong to a study of cytomegalovirus exposure and HLA in healthy donors. Study-wide points: Researchers left out some V segments, among them TRBV6-2 and TRBV6-3, as indistinguishable. It was reported that TCR beta sequences correctly inferred the HLA-A and HLA-B alleles for most subjects. A later analysis reportedly identified an Asian-associated ancestry cluster as carrying fewer N-insertions than the roughly 700-donor mean.

60 Vbeta and 13 Jbeta primers were used in PCR. Per the original data handling: The authors later counted about 80 million unique TCR beta chains, some 9.9 million of them shared. The table came from immunoSEQ multiplex PCR; TCRdb's copy has only in-frame clones and leaves some out. The V and J calls and the clone size are those of that table, but D and trimming were determined from the DNA. The profile shows 130,000 to 150,000 clones, 80% of them singletons. The CDR3 spans 15 residues. The V end lost 3 bases, the J end lost 0 bases, and 10 bases lay between the germline ends. CDR1 is SEHNR, CDR2 FQNEAQ, per germline (reference sequence).

V usage is TRBV7-9 and J usage is TRBJ2-3; the D is unclear. Material: PBMCs. The origin of this receptor is a male donor in good health and CMV-seronegative. The CDR3 region has the DNA TGTGCCAGCAGCTTCAGGTCTGCTAGCACAGATACGCAGTATTTT. Translated: CASSFRSASTDTQYF.